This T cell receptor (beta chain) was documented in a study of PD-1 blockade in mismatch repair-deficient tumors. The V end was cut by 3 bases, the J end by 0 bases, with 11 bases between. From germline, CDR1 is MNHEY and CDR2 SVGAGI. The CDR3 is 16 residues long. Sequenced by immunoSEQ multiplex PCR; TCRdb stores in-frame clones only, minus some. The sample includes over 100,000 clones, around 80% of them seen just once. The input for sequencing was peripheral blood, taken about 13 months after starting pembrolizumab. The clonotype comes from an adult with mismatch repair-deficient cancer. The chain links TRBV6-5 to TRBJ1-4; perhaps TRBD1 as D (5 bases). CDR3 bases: TGTGCCAGCAGTTATATCCCGGGGGCAACTAATGAAAAACTGTTTTTT. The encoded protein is CASSYIPGATNEKLFF.